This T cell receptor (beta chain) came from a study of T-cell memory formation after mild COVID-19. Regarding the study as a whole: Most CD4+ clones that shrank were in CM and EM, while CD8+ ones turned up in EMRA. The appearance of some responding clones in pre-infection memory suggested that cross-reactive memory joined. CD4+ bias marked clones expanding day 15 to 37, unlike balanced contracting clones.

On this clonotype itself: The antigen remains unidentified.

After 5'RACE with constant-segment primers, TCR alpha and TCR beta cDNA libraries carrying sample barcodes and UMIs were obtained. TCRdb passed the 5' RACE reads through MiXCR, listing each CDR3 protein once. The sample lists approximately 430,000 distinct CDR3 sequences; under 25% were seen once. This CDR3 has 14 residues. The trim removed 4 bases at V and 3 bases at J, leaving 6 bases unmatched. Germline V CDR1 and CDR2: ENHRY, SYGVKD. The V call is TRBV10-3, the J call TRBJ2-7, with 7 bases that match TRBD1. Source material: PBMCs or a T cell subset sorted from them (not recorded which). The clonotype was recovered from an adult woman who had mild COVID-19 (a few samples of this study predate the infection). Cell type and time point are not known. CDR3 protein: CAISGQAGGYEQYF. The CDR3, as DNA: TGTGCCATCAGTGGGCAGGCAGGGGGCTACGAGCAGTACTTC.